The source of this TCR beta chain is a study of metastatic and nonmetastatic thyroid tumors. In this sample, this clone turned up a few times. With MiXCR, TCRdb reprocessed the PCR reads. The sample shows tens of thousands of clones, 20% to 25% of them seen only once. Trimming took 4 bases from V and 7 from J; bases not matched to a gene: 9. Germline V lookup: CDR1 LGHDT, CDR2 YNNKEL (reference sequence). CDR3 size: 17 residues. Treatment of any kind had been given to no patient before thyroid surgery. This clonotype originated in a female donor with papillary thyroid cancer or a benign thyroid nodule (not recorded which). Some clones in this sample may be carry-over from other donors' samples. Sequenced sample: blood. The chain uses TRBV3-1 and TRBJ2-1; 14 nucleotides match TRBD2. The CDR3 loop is CASSPTSGGDVRNEQFF. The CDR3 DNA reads TGTGCCAGCAGCCCGACTAGCGGGGGGGACGTAAGGAATGAGCAGTTCTTC.